This T cell receptor beta chain was obtained from a study of blood T cell repertoires in COVID-19. Across the whole study: Acute-phase and convalescent COVID-19 samples originated in the United States, Italy and Spain. PBMCs, B-cell-depleted T cells, or T cells provided the cDNA or gDNA that made up the material.

CDR1 is MNHNS, CDR2 SASEGT, per germline. The CDR3 sequence is 15 residues long. The V end was cut by 0 bases, the J end by 5 bases, with 10 bases between. Produced via immunoSEQ multiplex PCR; TCRdb's table is partial and in-frame only. The sample consists of about 180,000 clones, approximately 80% of them appearing once. The receptor was isolated from a woman aged 55-70 years with acute or convalescent COVID-19. This chain links TRBV6-1 with TRBJ1-4, with D perhaps TRBD1 (6 bases). Sequencing was done on a sample of peripheral blood. CDR3 region: CASSEAQRGNEKLFF. In nucleotides, the CDR3 is TGTGCCAGCAGTGAAGCCCAGAGGGGGAATGAAAAACTGTTTTTT.